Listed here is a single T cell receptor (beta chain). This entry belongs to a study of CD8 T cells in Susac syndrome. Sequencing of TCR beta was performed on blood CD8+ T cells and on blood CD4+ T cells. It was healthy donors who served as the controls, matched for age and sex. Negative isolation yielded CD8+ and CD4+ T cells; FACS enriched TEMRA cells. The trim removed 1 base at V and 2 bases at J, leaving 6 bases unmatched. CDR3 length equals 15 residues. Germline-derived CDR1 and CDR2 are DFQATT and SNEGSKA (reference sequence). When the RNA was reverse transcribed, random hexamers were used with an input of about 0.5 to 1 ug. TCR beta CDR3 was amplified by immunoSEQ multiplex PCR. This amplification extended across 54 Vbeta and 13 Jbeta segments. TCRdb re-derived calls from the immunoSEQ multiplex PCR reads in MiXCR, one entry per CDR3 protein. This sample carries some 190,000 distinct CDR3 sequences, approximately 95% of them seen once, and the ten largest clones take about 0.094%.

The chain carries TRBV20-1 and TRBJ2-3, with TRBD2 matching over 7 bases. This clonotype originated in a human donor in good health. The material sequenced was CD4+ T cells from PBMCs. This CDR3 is CSARVGGGYTDTQYF. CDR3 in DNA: TGCAGTGCTAGAGTGGGCGGGGGTTACACAGATACGCAGTATTTT.